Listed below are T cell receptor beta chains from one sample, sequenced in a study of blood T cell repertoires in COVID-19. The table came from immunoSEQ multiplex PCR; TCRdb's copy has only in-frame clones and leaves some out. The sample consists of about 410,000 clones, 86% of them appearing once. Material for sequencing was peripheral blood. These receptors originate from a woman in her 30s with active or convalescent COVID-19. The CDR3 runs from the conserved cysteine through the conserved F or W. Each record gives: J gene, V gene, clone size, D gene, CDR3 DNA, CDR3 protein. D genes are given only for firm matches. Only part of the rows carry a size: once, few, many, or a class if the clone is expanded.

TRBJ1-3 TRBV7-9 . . TGTGCCAGCAGCGTACAAGCGGGGTCTGGAAACACCATATATTTT CASSVQAGSGNTIYF
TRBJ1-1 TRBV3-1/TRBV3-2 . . TGTGCCAGCACCACCGGGAGCTACACTGAAGCTTTCTTT CASTTGSYTEAFF
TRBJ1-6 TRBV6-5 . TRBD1 TGTGCCAGCAACAAAGGACAGGGTATTTCACCCCTCCACTTT CASNKGQGISPLHF
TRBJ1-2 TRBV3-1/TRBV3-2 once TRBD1 TGTGCCAGCAGTTTGACAGGGACCTATGGCTACACCTTC CASSLTGTYGYTF
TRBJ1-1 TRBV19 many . TGTGCCAGTAGTCTGGACCGGGAAGAAGCTTTCTTT CASSLDREEAFF
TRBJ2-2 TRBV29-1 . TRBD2 TGCAGCGTCGCATGGTCGGGGGGTAGCGGCACCGGGGAGCTGTTTTTT CSVAWSGGSGTGELFF
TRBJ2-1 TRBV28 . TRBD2 TGTGCCAGCAGTTTGGTACTAGCGGGGTACAATGAGCAGTTCTTC CASSLVLAGYNEQFF
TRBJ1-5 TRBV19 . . TGTGCCAGTAAGGAATTCGGGCAGCCCCAGCATTTT CASKEFGQPQHF
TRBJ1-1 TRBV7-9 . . TGTGCCAGCAGCCGGCAGGGAGAAGCTTTCTTT CASSRQGEAFF
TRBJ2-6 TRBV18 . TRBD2 TGTGCCAGCTCACCAGTGGGGGGGAACTCTGGGGCCAACGTCCTGACTTTC CASSPVGGNSGANVLTF
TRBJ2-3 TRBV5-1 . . TGCGCCAGCAGCTTGGTTCCGGAGAATACGCAGTATTTT CASSLVPENTQYF
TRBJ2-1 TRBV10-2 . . TGCGCCAGCAGTGAGATCCACAACCCCAATGAGCAGTTCTTC CASSEIHNPNEQFF
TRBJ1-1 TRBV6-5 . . TGTGCCAGCGGGGCATTCTCAGACACTGAAGCTTTCTTT CASGAFSDTEAFF
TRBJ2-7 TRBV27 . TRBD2 TGTGCCAGCAGTTCCAACGTTGCAGGGGAAATCGGCGGGAGGGCCTACGAGCAGTACTTC CASSSNVAGEIGGRAYEQYF
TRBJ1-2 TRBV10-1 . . TGCGCCAGCAGAAACGGCCAGGGCACTAACTATGGCTACACCTTC CASRNGQGTNYGYTF
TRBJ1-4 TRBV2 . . TGTGCCAGCAGTGAAGGACGGGGGAGGGAAAAACTGTTTTTT CASSEGRGREKLFF
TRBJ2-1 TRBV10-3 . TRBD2 TGTGCCATCAGTGAGGTTAGCGGGGGAAGATACAATGAGCAGTTCTTC CAISEVSGGRYNEQFF
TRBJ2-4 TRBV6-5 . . TGTGCCAGCAGGAGCGTAGGGGCGGACATTCAGTACTTC CASRSVGADIQYF
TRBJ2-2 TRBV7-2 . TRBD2 TGTGCCAGCAGCAAAACCGGGACTAGCACCGGGGAGCTGTTTTTT CASSKTGTSTGELFF
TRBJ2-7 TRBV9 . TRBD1 TGTGCCAGCAGCGTAGGGTCGGGACAGGGGTCCTACGAGCAGTACTTC CASSVGSGQGSYEQYF
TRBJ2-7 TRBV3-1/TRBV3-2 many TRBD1 TGTGCCAGCAGCCGATCGGGACAGGGGACCTACGAGCAGTACTTC CASSRSGQGTYEQYF
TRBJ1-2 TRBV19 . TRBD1 TGTGCCAGTAGTATAGGGTATATGCAGGGGGAATACTATGGCTACACCTTC CASSIGYMQGEYYGYTF
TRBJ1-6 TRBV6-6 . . TGTGCCAGCAGTGCTCAGGGAAATTCACCCCTCCACTTT CASSAQGNSPLHF